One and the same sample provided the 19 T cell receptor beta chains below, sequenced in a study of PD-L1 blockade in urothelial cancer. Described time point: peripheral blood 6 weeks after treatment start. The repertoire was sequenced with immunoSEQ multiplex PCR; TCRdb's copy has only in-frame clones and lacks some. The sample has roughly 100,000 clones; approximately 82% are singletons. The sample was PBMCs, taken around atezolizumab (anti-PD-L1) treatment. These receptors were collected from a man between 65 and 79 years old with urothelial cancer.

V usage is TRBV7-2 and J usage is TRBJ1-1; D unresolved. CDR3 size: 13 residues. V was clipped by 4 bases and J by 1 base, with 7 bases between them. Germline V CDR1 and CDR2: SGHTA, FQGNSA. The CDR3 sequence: CASSYRENTEAFF. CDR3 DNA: TGTGCCAGCAGCTACCGGGAGAACACTGAAGCTTTCTTT. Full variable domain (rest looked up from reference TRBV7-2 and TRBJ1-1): GAGVSQSPSNKVTEKGKDVELRCDPISGHTALYWYRQSLGQGLEFLIYFQGNSAPDKSGLPSDRFSAERTGGSVSTLTIQRTQQEDSAVYLCASSYRENTEAFFGQGTRLTVV.

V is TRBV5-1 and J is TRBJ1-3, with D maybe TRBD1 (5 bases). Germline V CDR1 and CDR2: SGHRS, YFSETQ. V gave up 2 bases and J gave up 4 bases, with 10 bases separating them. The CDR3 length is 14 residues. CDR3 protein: CASSLGGTGNTIYF. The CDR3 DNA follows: TGCGCCAGCAGCTTAGGCGGGACCGGAAACACCATATATTTT.

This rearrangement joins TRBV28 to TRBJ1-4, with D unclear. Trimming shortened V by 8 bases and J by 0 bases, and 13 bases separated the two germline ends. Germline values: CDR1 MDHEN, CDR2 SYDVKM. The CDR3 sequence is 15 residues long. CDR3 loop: CASGQIFATNEKLFF. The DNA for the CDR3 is TGTGCCAGCGGGCAGATCTTTGCAACTAATGAAAAACTGTTTTTT.

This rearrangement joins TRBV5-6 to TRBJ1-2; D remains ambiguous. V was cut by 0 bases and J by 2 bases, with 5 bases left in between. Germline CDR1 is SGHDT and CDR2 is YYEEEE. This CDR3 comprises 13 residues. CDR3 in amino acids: CASSLGGNYGYTF. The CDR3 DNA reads TGTGCCAGCAGCTTGGGAGGGAACTATGGCTACACCTTC.

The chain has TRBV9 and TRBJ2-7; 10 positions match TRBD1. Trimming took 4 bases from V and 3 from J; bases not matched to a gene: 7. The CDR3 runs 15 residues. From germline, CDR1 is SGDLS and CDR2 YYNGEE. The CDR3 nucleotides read TGTGCCAGCAGCCCCACCGGGACAGGGGACTACGAGCAGTACTTC. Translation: CASSPTGTGDYEQYF.

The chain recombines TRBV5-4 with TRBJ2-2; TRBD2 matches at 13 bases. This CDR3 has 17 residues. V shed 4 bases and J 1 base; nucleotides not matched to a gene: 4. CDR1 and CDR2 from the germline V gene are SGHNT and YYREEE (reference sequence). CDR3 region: CASSPGTSGVNTGELFF. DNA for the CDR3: TGTGCCAGCAGCCCAGGGACTAGCGGGGTGAACACCGGGGAGCTGTTTTTT.

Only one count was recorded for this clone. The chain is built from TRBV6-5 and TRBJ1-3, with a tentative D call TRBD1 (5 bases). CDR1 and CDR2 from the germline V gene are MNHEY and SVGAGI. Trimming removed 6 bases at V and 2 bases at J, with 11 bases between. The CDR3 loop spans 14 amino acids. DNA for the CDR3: TGTGCCAGCAGCCCGACGGGGGCTGGAAACACCATATATTTT. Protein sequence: CASSPTGAGNTIYF.

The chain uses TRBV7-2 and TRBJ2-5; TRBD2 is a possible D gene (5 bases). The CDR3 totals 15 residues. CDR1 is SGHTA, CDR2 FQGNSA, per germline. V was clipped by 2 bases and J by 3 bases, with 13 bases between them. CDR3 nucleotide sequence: TGTGCCAGCAGCTTATCGCTAGCTCTAAAAGAGACCCAGTACTTC. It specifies CASSLSLALKETQYF.

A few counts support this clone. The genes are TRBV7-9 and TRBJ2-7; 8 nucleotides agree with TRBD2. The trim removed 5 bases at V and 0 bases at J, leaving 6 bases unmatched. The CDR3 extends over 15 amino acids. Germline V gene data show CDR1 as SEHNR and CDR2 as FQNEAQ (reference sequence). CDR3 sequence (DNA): TGTGCCAGCAGCCCTGTGGCGGGAGGCTCCTACGAGCAGTACTTC. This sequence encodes CASSPVAGGSYEQYF. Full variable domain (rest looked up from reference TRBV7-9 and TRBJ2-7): DTGVSQNPRHKITKRGQNVTFRCDPISEHNRLYWYRQTLGQGPEFLTYFQNEAQLEKSRLLSDRFSAERPKGSFSTLEIQRTEQGDSAMYLCASSPVAGGSYEQYFGPGTRLTVT.

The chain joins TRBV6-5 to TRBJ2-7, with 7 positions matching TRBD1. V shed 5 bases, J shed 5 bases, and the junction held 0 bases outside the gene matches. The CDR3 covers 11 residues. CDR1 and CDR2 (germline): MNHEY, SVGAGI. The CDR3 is CASSTGDEQYF. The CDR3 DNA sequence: TGTGCCAGCAGTACAGGGGACGAGCAGTACTTC.

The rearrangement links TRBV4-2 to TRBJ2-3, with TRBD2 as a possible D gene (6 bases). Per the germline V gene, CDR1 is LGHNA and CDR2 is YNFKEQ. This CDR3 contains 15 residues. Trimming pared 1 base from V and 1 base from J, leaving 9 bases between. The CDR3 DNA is TGTGCCAGCAGCCAAGCGGGGGATCGCACAGATACGCAGTATTTT. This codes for CASSQAGDRTDTQYF.

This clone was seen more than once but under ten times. The chain's CDR3 is CAWLRDRAYNEQFF. CDR3 nucleotides: TGTGCCTGGCTCCGGGACAGGGCCTACAATGAGCAGTTCTTC. J is TRBJ2-1 and V is TRBV30; 9 bases line up with TRBD1. CDR1 GTSNPN and CDR2 SVGIG come from the germline V gene (reference sequence). The ends lost 5 bases at V and 2 bases at J; junction bases unmatched: 4. The CDR3 loop spans 14 amino acids.

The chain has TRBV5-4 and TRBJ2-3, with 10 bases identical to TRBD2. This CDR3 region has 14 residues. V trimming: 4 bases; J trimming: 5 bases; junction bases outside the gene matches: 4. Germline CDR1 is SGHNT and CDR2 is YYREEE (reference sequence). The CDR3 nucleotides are TGTGCCAGCAGCCGGGGACTAGCGAAAGATACGCAGTATTTT. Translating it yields CASSRGLAKDTQYF.

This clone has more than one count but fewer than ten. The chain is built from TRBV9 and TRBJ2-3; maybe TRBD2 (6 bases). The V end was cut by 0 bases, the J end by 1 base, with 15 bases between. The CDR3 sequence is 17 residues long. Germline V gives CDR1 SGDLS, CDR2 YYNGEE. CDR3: CASSVAPPGGGTDTQYF. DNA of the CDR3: TGTGCCAGCAGCGTAGCCCCTCCTGGAGGGGGCACAGATACGCAGTATTTT.

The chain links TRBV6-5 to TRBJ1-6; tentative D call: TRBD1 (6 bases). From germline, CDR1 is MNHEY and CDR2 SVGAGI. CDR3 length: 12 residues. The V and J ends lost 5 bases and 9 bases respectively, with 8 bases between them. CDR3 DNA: TGTGCCAGCAGTCTACAGGGTTCACCCCTCCACTTT. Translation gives CASSLQGSPLHF.

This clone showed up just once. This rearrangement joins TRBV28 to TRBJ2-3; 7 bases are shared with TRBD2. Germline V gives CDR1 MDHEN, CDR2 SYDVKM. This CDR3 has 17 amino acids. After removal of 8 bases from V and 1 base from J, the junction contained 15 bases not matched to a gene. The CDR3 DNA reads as TGTGCCAGCGCCCCGGGCTGGCGGGAGTGGGGCACAGATACGCAGTATTTT. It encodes CASAPGWREWGTDTQYF.

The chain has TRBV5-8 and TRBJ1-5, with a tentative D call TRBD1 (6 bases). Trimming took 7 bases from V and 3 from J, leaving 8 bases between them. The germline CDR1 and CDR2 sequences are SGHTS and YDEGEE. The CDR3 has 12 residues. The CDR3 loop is CASQGYNQPQHF. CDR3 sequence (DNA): TGTGCCAGCCAGGGGTACAATCAGCCCCAGCATTTT.

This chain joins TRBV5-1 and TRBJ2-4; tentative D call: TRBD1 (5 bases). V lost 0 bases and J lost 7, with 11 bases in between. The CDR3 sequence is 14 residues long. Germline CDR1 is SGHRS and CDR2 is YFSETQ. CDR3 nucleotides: TGCGCCAGCAGCTTGGGACAGCACTTGAACATTCAGTACTTC. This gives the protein CASSLGQHLNIQYF.

The CDR3, as DNA: TGTGCCAGCAGCTTGCAGGGAGGCGGTTCACCCCTCCACTTT. Its translation is CASSLQGGGSPLHF. This chain uses TRBV5-5 with TRBJ1-6, with a weak D call TRBD1 (5 bases). The CDR3 totals 14 residues. Deletions cut 1 base from V and 9 bases from J, with 11 bases between. In germline, CDR1 is SGHKS, CDR2 YYEKEE (reference sequence).